This T cell receptor beta chain comes out of a study of beta chain features in type 1 diabetes. Study observations and caveats: Researchers report that Type 1 diabetes patients had moderately but significantly shorter TCRB CDR3s across all four CD4+ subsets.

Sorted CD4+ subsets: naive, central memory, regulatory, stem cell-like memory (CD45RO/CCR7/CD25/CD127/CD95/CD27 panel). To note about this clone: Its matching antigen is unknown.

Isolated RNA was reverse transcribed in full, so expressed TCRB transcripts were sequenced. Profiling relied on immunoSEQ multiplex PCR, and the TCRdb table lists in-frame clones only, not all of them. The data show around 500,000 clones, 9.5% to 12% seen once. The CDR3 extends over 14 amino acids. The germline gives CDR1 SQVTM, CDR2 ANQGSEA. Trimming removed 6 bases from V and 6 bases from J; junction bases left unmatched: 10. This receptor was taken from a woman aged 18-29 years in good health. The V gene is TRBV29-1, the J gene TRBJ2-2, with 7 nucleotides matching TRBD1. What was sequenced was naive CD4+ T cells from blood. CDR3 sequence reads: CSVASTGRAGELFF. In nucleotides, the CDR3 is TGCAGCGTGGCCTCGACAGGGAGAGCCGGGGAGCTGTTTTTT.